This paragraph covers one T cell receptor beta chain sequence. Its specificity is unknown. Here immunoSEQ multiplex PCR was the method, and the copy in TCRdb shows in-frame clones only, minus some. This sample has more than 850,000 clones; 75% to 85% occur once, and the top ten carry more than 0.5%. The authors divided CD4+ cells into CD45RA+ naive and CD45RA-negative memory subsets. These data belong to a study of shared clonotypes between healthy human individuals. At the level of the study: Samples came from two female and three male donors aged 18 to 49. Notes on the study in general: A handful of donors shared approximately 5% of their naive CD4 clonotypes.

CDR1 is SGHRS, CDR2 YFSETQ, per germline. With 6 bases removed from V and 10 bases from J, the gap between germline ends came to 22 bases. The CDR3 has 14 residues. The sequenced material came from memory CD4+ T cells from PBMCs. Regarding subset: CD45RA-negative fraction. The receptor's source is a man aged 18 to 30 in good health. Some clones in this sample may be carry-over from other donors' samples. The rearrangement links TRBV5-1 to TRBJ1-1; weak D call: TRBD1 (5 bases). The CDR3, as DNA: TGCGCCAGCACCCGGGGTACAGGCCGGGAGGTAGCTTTCTTT. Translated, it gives CASTRGTGREVAFF.